This TCR beta chain emerged from a study of OX40 agonist ivuxolimab in advanced cancers. Study details: Of the participants, around 39% had some prior anti-PD-1, anti-PD-L1 or anti-CTLA-4 therapy, which was allowed. Partial response was recorded in three patients: one hepatocellular carcinoma and two cutaneous melanoma cases. Study results and limitations: On average, CD8+ T cells had more expanded clones than CD4+.

Generated by immunoSEQ multiplex PCR, the TCRdb table keeps only in-frame clones and is missing some. Of about 22,000 clones detected, 70% to 90% appear once; the ten largest clones hold less than 65%. At cycle 4 day 1, cycle 7 day 1, and baseline, blood was sampled. V was cut by 0 bases and J by 4 bases, with 3 bases left in between. The germline gives CDR1 SGHDT, CDR2 YYEEEE. This CDR3 region has 12 residues. Turning to this clone: As yet, its antigen is unknown.

Sample: CD4+ or CD8+ T cells sorted from blood, taken in a trial of the OX40 agonist ivuxolimab. This clonotype originated in an adult with an advanced solid tumor such as melanoma, head and neck, liver or kidney cancer. The gene calls are TRBV5-6 and TRBJ2-3; D is unclear. The CDR3 sequence is CASSLAADTQYF. The CDR3 DNA follows: TGTGCCAGCAGCTTGGCAGCAGATACGCAGTATTTT. The variable domain in full, with the rest retrieved from reference TRBV5-6 and TRBJ2-3, is DAGVTQSPTHLIKTRGQQVTLRCSPKSGHDTVSWYQQALGQGPQFIFQYYEEEERQRGNFPDRFSGHQFPNYSSELNVNALLLGDSALYLCASSLAADTQYFGPGTRLTVL.